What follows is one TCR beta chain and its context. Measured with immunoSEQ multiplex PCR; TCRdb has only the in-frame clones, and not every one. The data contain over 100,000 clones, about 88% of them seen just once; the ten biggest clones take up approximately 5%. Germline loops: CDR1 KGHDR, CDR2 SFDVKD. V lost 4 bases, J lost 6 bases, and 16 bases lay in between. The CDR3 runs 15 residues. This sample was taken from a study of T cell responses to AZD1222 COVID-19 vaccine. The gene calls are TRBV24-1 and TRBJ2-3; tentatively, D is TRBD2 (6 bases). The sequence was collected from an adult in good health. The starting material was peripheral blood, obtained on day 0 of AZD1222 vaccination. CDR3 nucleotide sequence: TGTGCCACCAGTGACCCCGGCAGGGCGGGGGATACGCAGTATTTT. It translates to CATSDPGRAGDTQYF.